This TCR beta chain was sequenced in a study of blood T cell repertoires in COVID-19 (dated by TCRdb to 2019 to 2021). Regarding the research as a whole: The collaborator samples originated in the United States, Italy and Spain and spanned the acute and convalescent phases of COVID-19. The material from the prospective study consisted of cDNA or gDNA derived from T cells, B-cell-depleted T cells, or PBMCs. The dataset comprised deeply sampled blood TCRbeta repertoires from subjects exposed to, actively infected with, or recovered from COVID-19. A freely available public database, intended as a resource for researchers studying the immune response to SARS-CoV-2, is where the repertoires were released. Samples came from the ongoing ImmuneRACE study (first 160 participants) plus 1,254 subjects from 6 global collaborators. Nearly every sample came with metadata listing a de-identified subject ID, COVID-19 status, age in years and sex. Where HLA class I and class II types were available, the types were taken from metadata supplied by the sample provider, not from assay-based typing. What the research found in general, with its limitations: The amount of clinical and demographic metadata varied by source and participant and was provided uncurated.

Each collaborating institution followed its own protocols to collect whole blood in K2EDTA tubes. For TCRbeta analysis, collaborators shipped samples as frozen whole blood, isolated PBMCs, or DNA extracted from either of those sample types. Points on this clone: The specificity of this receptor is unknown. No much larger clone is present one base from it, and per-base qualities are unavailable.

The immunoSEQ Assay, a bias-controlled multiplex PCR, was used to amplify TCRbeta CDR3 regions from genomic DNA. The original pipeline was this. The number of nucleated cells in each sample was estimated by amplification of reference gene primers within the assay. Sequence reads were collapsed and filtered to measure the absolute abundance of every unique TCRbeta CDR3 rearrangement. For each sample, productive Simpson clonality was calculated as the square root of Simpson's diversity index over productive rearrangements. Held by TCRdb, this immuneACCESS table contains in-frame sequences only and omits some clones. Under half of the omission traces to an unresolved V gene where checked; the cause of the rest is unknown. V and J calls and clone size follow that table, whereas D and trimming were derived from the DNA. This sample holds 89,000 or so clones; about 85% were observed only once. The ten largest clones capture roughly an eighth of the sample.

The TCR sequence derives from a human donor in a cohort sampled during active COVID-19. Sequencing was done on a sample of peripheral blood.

CDR3 reads: CASSRTSGSTDTQYF. The DNA reads TGTGCCAGCAGCCGGACTAGCGGTAGCACAGATACGCAGTATTTT. The chain couples TRBV3-1 (or the pseudogene TRBV3-2) to TRBJ2-3; the junction holds 10 bases that match TRBD2. Looking up the germline V gene (reference sequence) yields CDR1 LGHDT and CDR2 YNNKEL. The CDR3 numbers 15 residues from cysteine through phenylalanine. Only the CDR3 DNA is retained, 45 bases long and in frame from the first base. V is pruned by 4 bases and J by 0 bases, leaving 1 base of the junction without a gene match.